The present T cell receptor beta chain was sequenced within a study of regulatory T cells in long-lasting Graves disease. Study in general: The definition of persistent Graves' disease was over 5 years of antithyroid drugs with positive TSH receptor antibodies.

The sample's time point: persistent/refractory GD, antithyroid drugs over 5 years with positive TRAb. Construction of the TCR library relied on RNA isolated from PBMCs. According to the study, TCR beta libraries were built with iRepertoire HTBI primers and CDR3-region Arm-PCR. One entry per CDR3 protein results from TCRdb running MiXCR on the multiplex PCR reads. The top ten clones hold 40% to 50% of a sample with about 660,000 distinct CDR3 sequences, 30% of them seen once. This clonotype originated in a female donor with Graves disease. This specimen was peripheral blood mononuclear cells (PBMCs), taken when the disease was refractory, from a patient treated with antithyroid drugs.

The CDR3 DNA reads as TGTGCCAGCAGCCAGGGGGGGGGTTCGAATAGCGGGAGGGACAATGAGCAGTTCTTC. It encodes CASSQGGGSNSGRDNEQFF. V usage is TRBV7-9 and J usage is TRBJ2-1; TRBD2 agrees at 11 bases. CDR3 length: 19 residues. V dropped 5 bases and J dropped 5; count of bases not matched to a gene: 17. The germline gives CDR1 SEHNR, CDR2 FQNEAQ (reference sequence).